Each of the 30 T cell receptor beta chains below was sequenced from the same sample in a study of blood T cell repertoires in COVID-19. Assay: immunoSEQ multiplex PCR; the TCRdb copy retains only in-frame clones and omits some. The sample records about 380,000 clones, around 85% being singletons. Sequencing was carried out using peripheral blood. The receptors stem from a woman between 18 and 30 years old with acute or convalescent COVID-19.

This sequence joins TRBV7-3 and TRBJ1-1; 8 bases align to TRBD1. Trimming removed 0 bases from V and 3 bases from J; junction bases left unmatched: 3. This CDR3 spans 15 amino acids. Germline V lookup: CDR1 SGHTA, CDR2 FQGTGA. CDR3 DNA: TGTGCCAGCAGCTTAACGGGACAGGAGGACACTGAAGCTTTCTTT. This translates into CASSLTGQEDTEAFF.

The rearrangement uses TRBV2 and TRBJ1-6; D gene ambiguous. The V end lost 2 bases, the J end lost 0 bases, and 11 bases lay between the germline ends. The CDR3 has 17 residues. The germline gives CDR1 SNHLY, CDR2 FYNNEI. DNA of the CDR3: TGTGCCAGCAGTGAATTCGGACTGAGCTCCTATAATTCACCCCTCCACTTT. It specifies CASSEFGLSSYNSPLHF.

This clone was seen a single time. V and J are TRBV27 and TRBJ2-5; 9 bases match TRBD2. The J segment lost 5 bases and the V segment lost 5 bases, leaving 9 bases of the junction unmatched. Germline CDR1 reads MNHEY; CDR2 reads SMNVEV (reference sequence). This CDR3 is built from 15 residues. The CDR3 loop reads CASSRAGGPVETQYF. Written as DNA, the CDR3 is TGTGCCAGCAGTCGGGCGGGAGGGCCGGTGGAGACCCAGTACTTC.

V gene TRBV19 combines with J gene TRBJ2-7; weak D call: TRBD1 (6 bases). The V gene lost 5 bases and the J gene lost 0 bases, with 17 bases spanning the gap. Germline V gene sequence: CDR1 LNHDA, CDR2 SQIVND (reference sequence). CDR3 length: 16 amino acids. The CDR3 nucleotides read TGTGCCAGTAGTGAGGTCAGGGGTACCGGCTCCTACGAGCAGTACTTC. Amino acid sequence: CASSEVRGTGSYEQYF.

The chain links TRBV5-4 to TRBJ2-1, with TRBD2 matching over 11 bases. The CDR3 is 12 amino acids. The trim removed 3 bases at V and 16 bases at J, leaving 6 bases unmatched. Germline V CDR1 and CDR2: SGHNT, YYREEE (reference sequence). The CDR3 DNA is TGTGCCAGCAGCTCCGATAGCGGGGGGGCTTTCTTC. Encoded protein: CASSSDSGGAFF.

The genes are TRBV2 and TRBJ1-5, with unresolved D. The germline gives CDR1 SNHLY, CDR2 FYNNEI. Trimming left V 6 bases short and J 6 bases short, with 15 bases between. The CDR3 sequence is 14 residues long. The CDR3 loop is CASSPGESFQPQHF. The DNA of the CDR3 is TGTGCCAGCAGCCCCGGTGAGAGCTTTCAGCCCCAGCATTTT.

The rearrangement links TRBV11-2 to TRBJ2-2; TRBD2 matches at 10 bases. The CDR3 contains 17 residues. Germline CDR1 is SGHAT and CDR2 is FQNNGV. V shed 8 bases and J 5 bases; nucleotides not matched to a gene: 14. The DNA for the CDR3 is TGTGCCAGCCTCCCACCCCTAGCGGGAGACGGAACCGGGGAGCTGTTTTTT. It encodes CASLPPLAGDGTGELFF.

The genes are TRBV5-4 and TRBJ2-1, with 11 positions matching TRBD1. With V trimmed by 0 bases and J by 6 bases, 5 bases remained unmatched. This CDR3 is built from 16 residues. Per germline, CDR1 SGHNT and CDR2 YYREEE (reference sequence). The CDR3 nucleotides are TGTGCCAGCAGCTTGGCCGAGGGGACAGGGGGCAATGAGCAGTTCTTC. This gives the protein CASSLAEGTGGNEQFF.

The V call is TRBV7-9, the J call TRBJ2-3, with D perhaps TRBD2 (5 bases). The CDR3 consists of 15 residues. The germline gives CDR1 SEHNR, CDR2 FQNEAQ (reference sequence). V was shortened by 6 bases and J by 3 bases, with 16 bases between the two germline ends. The CDR3 bases are TGTGCCAGCAGTCAAGGGAGCGGAGATACAGATACGCAGTATTTT. As protein: CASSQGSGDTDTQYF.

The chain recombines TRBV5-4 with TRBJ1-2; 8 bases map to TRBD1. This CDR3 spans 14 amino acids. Germline loops: CDR1 SGHNT, CDR2 YYREEE (reference sequence). Trimming cost V 1 base and J 7 bases; bases outside gene matches: 6. Here the CDR3 reads CASSLRDRTGGYTF. Written as DNA, the CDR3 is TGTGCCAGCAGCTTGCGGGACAGGACCGGTGGCTACACCTTC. The full variable domain, rest sourced from reference TRBV5-4 and TRBJ1-2, is ETGVTQSPTHLIKTRGQQVTLRCSSQSGHNTVSWYQQALGQGPQFIFQYYREEENGRGNFPPRFSGLQFPNYSSELNVNALELDDSALYLCASSLRDRTGGYTFGSGTRLTVV.

J is TRBJ2-7 and V is TRBV6-5; 7 bases are shared with TRBD1. The germline gives CDR1 MNHEY, CDR2 SVGAGI. The V gene end was trimmed by 5 bases and the J gene end by 2 bases; junction bases not matched to a gene: 6. The CDR3 loop spans 14 amino acids. In nucleotides, the CDR3 is TGTGCCAGCAGTCCCCGGGACAGTACCTACGAGCAGTACTTC. It is translated as CASSPRDSTYEQYF.

CDR3 residues: CASSPEGGRETQYF. The CDR3 DNA sequence: TGTGCCAGCAGCCCCGAGGGAGGGAGGGAGACCCAGTACTTC. The V call is TRBV7-2, the J call TRBJ2-5; 7 bases are a match to TRBD2. V was clipped by 5 bases and J by 5 bases; unmatched bases: 8. The germline V gene encodes CDR1 SGHTA and CDR2 FQGNSA. This CDR3 is 14 amino acids long.

As concerns this clone: At one end the junction does not follow the germline gene, possibly because of a read error. The chain recombines TRBV30 with TRBJ2-7; 7 bases map to TRBD2. This CDR3 contains 16 residues. Germline V CDR1 and CDR2: GTSNPN, SVGIG (reference sequence). The CDR3 region is CAWTGTGLADTYGQYF. The CDR3 DNA reads as TGTGCCTGGACCGGAACGGGGCTAGCGGATACCTACGGGCAGTACTTC.

The chain recombines TRBV28 with TRBJ2-7, with D perhaps matching TRBD1 (6 bases). Looked up from germline, CDR1 is MDHEN and CDR2 is SYDVKM. V was cut by 2 bases and J by 5 bases, with 19 bases left in between. The CDR3 is made up of 16 amino acids. This CDR3 reads CASSLLHRVLIDEQYF. The CDR3 DNA sequence: TGTGCCAGCAGTTTACTCCACAGGGTTCTTATCGACGAGCAGTACTTC.

The rearrangement links TRBV5-1 to TRBJ2-3, with D maybe TRBD1 (8 bases). This CDR3 is 15 amino acids long. V was trimmed by 1 base and J by 6 bases, leaving 15 bases between them. Germline V gene data show CDR1 as SGHRS and CDR2 as YFSETQ. The CDR3 sequence is CASSLPTGEGDTQYF. CDR3 bases: TGCGCCAGCAGCTTGCCGACAGGGGAGGGGGATACGCAGTATTTT.

This clone was seen only a few times. This chain's CDR3 is CASSFRQGDYGYTF. DNA of the CDR3: TGTGCCAGCAGCTTCCGACAGGGTGACTATGGCTACACCTTC. The chain employs TRBV5-4 and TRBJ1-2, with 7 bases aligning to TRBD1. The CDR3 covers 14 residues. In germline, CDR1 is SGHNT, CDR2 YYREEE (reference sequence). After removal of 2 bases from V and 3 bases from J, the junction contained 4 bases not matched to a gene.

The J gene is TRBJ1-1, the V gene TRBV27; D possibly corresponds to TRBD1 (5 bases). The CDR3 covers 14 residues. V gave up 6 bases and J gave up 5 bases, with 16 bases separating them. Germline V CDR1 and CDR2: MNHEY, SMNVEV (reference sequence). In DNA form, the CDR3 reads TGTGCCAGCAGACGCTCGGGGGGGGGAACTGAAGCTTTCTTT. It encodes CASRRSGGGTEAFF.

This clone was found once. The chain has TRBV7-2 and TRBJ1-4; TRBD1 might be the D (5 bases). Germline V CDR1 and CDR2: SGHTA, FQGNSA. Trimming took 1 base from V and 10 from J, leaving 19 bases between them. The CDR3 is 16 amino acids. CDR3 protein: CASSLDEAGSFGKLFF. The DNA for the CDR3 is TGTGCCAGCAGCTTAGACGAGGCAGGGTCGTTCGGAAAACTGTTTTTT.

The V call is TRBV7-3, the J call TRBJ2-2, with 8 bases lining up with TRBD1. CDR3 length: 16 residues. Germline CDR1 is SGHTA and CDR2 is FQGTGA. J was trimmed by 6 bases and V by 5 bases; bases with no gene match: 11. CDR3 region: CASSVGGQGISGELFF. Here the CDR3 DNA reads TGTGCCAGCAGCGTCGGTGGACAGGGTATATCCGGGGAGCTGTTTTTT.

This clone was detected a few times. The V call is TRBV20-1, the J call TRBJ1-6; no clear D. The CDR3 contains 15 residues. The germline CDR1 and CDR2 sequences are DFQATT and SNEGSKA (reference sequence). V lost 3 bases, J lost 0 bases, and 9 bases lay in between. The CDR3: CSASMKSSYNSPLHF. The CDR3, as DNA: TGCAGTGCTAGTATGAAGAGCTCCTATAATTCACCCCTCCACTTT.

The chain joins TRBV5-6 to TRBJ2-7; maybe TRBD2 (6 bases). This CDR3 has 13 amino acids. V was cut by 6 bases and J by 6 bases, with 16 bases left in between. Germline CDR1 SGHDT, CDR2 YYEEEE. The CDR3 nucleotides read TGTGCCAGCAAGGGACCGGGACTCCCCGAGCAGTACTTC. Protein: CASKGPGLPEQYF.

The rearrangement links TRBV24-1 to TRBJ2-2; D is perhaps TRBD2 (6 bases). The CDR3 consists of 16 residues. Per germline, CDR1 KGHDR and CDR2 SFDVKD. Trimming shortened V by 4 bases and J by 0 bases, and 11 bases separated the two germline ends. The CDR3 loop is CATSDPGTANTGELFF. The CDR3 nucleotides are TGTGCCACCAGTGACCCCGGGACTGCGAACACCGGGGAGCTGTTTTTT.

The V gene is TRBV23-1, the J gene TRBJ2-7, with D possibly TRBD1 on 6 matching bases. TRBV23-1 counts as an open reading frame of uncertain function. V was shortened by 6 bases and J by 0 bases, with 30 bases between the two germline ends. CDR3 length: 20 amino acids. The CDR3 reads CASRIRFRGCGSISSYEQYF. CDR3 nucleotide sequence: TGCGCCAGCAGGATTCGGTTTAGGGGGTGCGGATCGATTAGCTCCTACGAGCAGTACTTC.

This clone was found a few times. V and J are TRBV6-5 and TRBJ1-4, with D possibly matching TRBD1 (5 bases). The CDR3 length is 14 residues. V gave up 6 bases and J gave up 1 base, with 9 bases separating them. Germline CDR1 is MNHEY and CDR2 is SVGAGI. As DNA, the CDR3 is TGTGCCAGCAGAGTCGACAGAACTAATGAAAAACTGTTTTTT. Its protein is CASRVDRTNEKLFF.

The chain couples TRBV24-1 to TRBJ2-1; D may be TRBD1 (6 bases). Trimming took off 4 bases at V and 7 bases at J, with 22 bases between the two ends. Germline CDR1 and CDR2: KGHDR and SFDVKD. The CDR3 contains 17 residues. CDR3 amino acids: CATSDPQGTKGRNEQFF. The CDR3 DNA follows: TGTGCCACCAGTGACCCACAGGGAACTAAAGGGAGAAATGAGCAGTTCTTC.

The rearrangement uses TRBV18 and TRBJ1-1; 8 bases fit TRBD1. The V and J ends lost 4 bases and 1 base, in that order; junction bases with no gene match: 8. CDR3 size: 16 residues. In germline, CDR1 is KGHSH, CDR2 LQKENI. DNA for the CDR3: TGTGCCAGCTCACTGGCGACAGGGGCCGCGAACACTGAAGCTTTCTTT. Its translation: CASSLATGAANTEAFF. The complete variable domain, with remaining parts taken from reference TRBV18 and TRBJ1-1, reads NAGVMQNPRHLVRRRGQEARLRCSPMKGHSHVYWYRQLPEEGLKFMVYLQKENIIDESGMPKERFSAEFPKEGPSILRIQQVVRGDSAAYFCASSLATGAANTEAFFGQGTRLTVV.

The rearrangement uses TRBV5-1 and TRBJ2-3; TRBD1 aligns across 9 bases. CDR1 is SGHRS, CDR2 YFSETQ, per germline. The CDR3 runs to 18 residues. Losses at the gene ends were 2 bases for V and 2 bases for J; bases not matched to a gene: 12. In DNA, the CDR3 is TGCGCCAGCAGCTTCCGGGACAGGGAATTTACGGACACAGATACGCAGTATTTT. Translating it yields CASSFRDREFTDTDTQYF. Filled out from reference TRBV5-1 and TRBJ2-3, the complete variable domain reads KAGVTQTPRYLIKTRGQQVTLSCSPISGHRSVSWYQQTPGQGLQFLFEYFSETQRNKGNFPGRFSGRQFSNSRSEMNVSTLELGDSALYLCASSFRDREFTDTDTQYFGPGTRLTVL.

Only a few counts were recorded for this clone. The J gene is TRBJ1-1, the V gene TRBV9, with 9 bases matching TRBD1. V was clipped by 5 bases and J by 6 bases; unmatched bases: 11. This CDR3 is built from 15 residues. Germline V gene lookup returns CDR1 SGDLS and CDR2 YYNGEE. The CDR3 sequence: CASSPTGGGLAEAFF. CDR3 DNA: TGTGCCAGCAGTCCCACAGGGGGCGGTTTGGCTGAAGCTTTCTTT.

J is TRBJ2-1 and V is TRBV3-1 (or the pseudogene TRBV3-2); 10 nucleotides agree with TRBD2. CDR3 size: 13 residues. Germline loops: CDR1 LGHDT, CDR2 YNNKEL (reference sequence). V trimming: 3 bases; J trimming: 12 bases; junction bases outside the gene matches: 5. The CDR3 nucleotides read TGTGCCAGCAGCCAGGGGACTAGCGTTAGGCAGTTCTTC. Protein product: CASSQGTSVRQFF.

This clone was picked up one time. The chain is built from TRBV2 and TRBJ2-5; the D gene is possibly TRBD1 (5 bases). The CDR3 extends over 13 amino acids. CDR1 and CDR2 from the germline V gene are SNHLY and FYNNEI. Trimming took 7 bases from V and 4 from J, leaving 13 bases between them. DNA of the CDR3: TGTGCCAGCACCCCGCAGACAGTAGAGACCCAGTACTTC. It is translated as CASTPQTVETQYF.